This T cell receptor beta chain was sequenced for a study of cytomegalovirus exposure and HLA in healthy donors. Study-wide points: Reported performance of the classifier showed diagnosis of cytomegalovirus status with high specificity and sensitivity. Three chains tied to CMV proved CMV antigen-specific in vitro. Cytomegalovirus association was listed for 164 TCR beta chains. Rare sequences made up most TCRs, while some public TCRs were found in many donors.

Only in-frame clones appear in the TCRdb table, and some are missing; sequencing was by immunoSEQ multiplex PCR. The sample records more than 60,000 clones, approximately 97% being singletons. This CDR3 has 14 amino acids. V lost 5 bases and J 4 bases, leaving 14 bases between the germline ends. Germline CDR1 is SGHAT and CDR2 is FQNNGV. In the case of this clone: Its specificity is unknown.

This clonotype was obtained from a woman under 30 in good health and CMV-seropositive. The sample comprised PBMCs. The genes are TRBV11-2 and TRBJ2-5; possible D gene TRBD1, 5 bases. The CDR3 spells CASSRSSGLETQYF. CDR3 nucleotide sequence: TGTGCCAGCAGCCGTTCCTCAGGGCTAGAGACCCAGTACTTC.